This T cell receptor beta chain originates from a study of a mutant IDH1 vaccine in newly diagnosed glioma. Study-level information: Patients received vaccination from 4-6 weeks after radiotherapy alone, or with temozolomide cycles. Treated patients comprised around 60% males and approximately 38% females, mean age roughly 37 years.

The repertoire was sequenced with immunoSEQ multiplex PCR; TCRdb's copy has only in-frame clones and lacks some. The sample lists approximately 52,000 clones, 60% to 85% seen once, with more than 4% in the top ten. On this clone: The antigen remains unidentified.

The sample's time point: week 47, end of study. In every dose of vaccine, 300 ug of mutant IDH1 20-mer peptide was given alongside topical imiquimod. Each patient was administered eight vaccinations, scheduled in weeks 1, 3, 5, 7, 11, 15, 19 and 23. Each donor presented with a new WHO grade 3 or 4 astrocytoma that tested IDH1-mutant and showed ATRX loss. J was trimmed by 2 bases and V by 0 bases; bases with no gene match: 3. Germline V gene data show CDR1 as MNHEY and CDR2 as SVGAGI. The length of the CDR3 is 15 residues. This sequence joins TRBV6-5 and TRBJ1-1; 7 nucleotides align to TRBD1. Here the sequenced sample was PBMCs, taken from a glioma patient whose treatment included an IDH1 peptide vaccine. This clonotype was obtained from a woman aged 40 to 50 with glioma. Some clones in this sample may be carry-over from other donors' samples. The CDR3 DNA sequence: TGTGCCAGCAGTTACTCGAGGGGGCAAAACACTGAAGCTTTCTTT. Amino acids: CASSYSRGQNTEAFF.